The rows below give T cell receptor beta chains drawn from one sample of a study of T cell changes during pregnancy in multiple sclerosis. Sequenced by immunoSEQ multiplex PCR; TCRdb stores in-frame clones only, minus some. The sample holds 90,000 to 120,000 clones, roughly 92% seen once. The material sequenced was peripheral blood, taken after pregnancy. The origin of the receptors is a female donor with multiple sclerosis, enrolled in a pregnancy study. Each CDR3 is given without its conserved first and last residue. Fields, in order: V gene, D gene, CDR3 protein. The D gene is left open where the match is weak.

>TRBV2|NA
ASRAQGGNTEAF
>TRBV5-1|NA
ASSLDGQRNTEAF
>TRBV11-2|TRBD1
ASRGQGAPKTQY
>TRBV6-4|TRBD2
ASSDRPGGQETQY
>TRBV11-2|TRBD2
ASSQSGGRPSPHNEQF
>TRBV29-1|NA
SGLNQETQY
>TRBV6-1|TRBD1
ASRLTGVNTEAF
>TRBV3-1/TRBV3-2|NA
AAGAEAF
>TRBV5-1|NA
ASSLGDRNSGTIY
>TRBV5-1|NA
ASSSGETQY
>TRBV7-2|TRBD1
ASSFLGGAGAF
>TRBV7-9|TRBD1
ASTQGALPTEQY
>TRBV18|TRBD1
ASSTGSSTEAF
>TRBV29-1|NA
SVVRGAGKIPIY
>TRBV6-6|TRBD2
ASTRSGGAADEQF
>TRBV7-6|TRBD1
ASTGWDSSGYT
>TRBV27|TRBD1
ASSFGQGVEQY
>TRBV6-5|NA
ASSYTPWEEAF
>TRBV7-4|NA
ASKPSNEQF
>TRBV11-2|TRBD2
ASSLEGSGEGIYNEQF
>TRBV2|NA
ASRGGGDRRNQPQH
>TRBV15|NA
ATSRKDRRENQPQH
>TRBV11-1|NA
ASSLGWGWNTGELF
>TRBV2|NA
ASRSDRYNSPLH
>TRBV13|TRBD1
ASSLGGTGWNEQF
>TRBV2|NA
ASTQMNTEAF
>TRBV7-8|NA
ASSFGGIENQPQH
>TRBV7-6|TRBD1
ASSSYRGFNYGYT
>TRBV30|NA
AWLNKRLQGKGANVLT
>TRBV4-1|TRBD1
ASTPRDRGRTEAF
>TRBV27|NA
ASKTLTRTGSSYNSPLH
>TRBV2|TRBD1
ASSEVGQGSEQF
>TRBV18|TRBD2
ASSPPSGGYEQY
>TRBV15|NA
ATSREQGSNQPQH
>TRBV10-3|TRBD1
AIRDRDEKLF
>TRBV19|NA
ASSIGSGNTIY
>TRBV6-1|TRBD2
ASSETASGGYNEQF
>TRBV5-1|NA
ASSLDGSYEQY
>TRBV6-5|NA
ASSYAEGTPYEQY
>TRBV30|NA
AWSVWGATNEKLF
>TRBV5-1|TRBD2
ATKWSGGPETQY
>TRBV27|NA
ASSSLPGELF
>TRBV5-4|TRBD1
ASSSGQGALGTGELF
>TRBV14|NA
ASRLRLTDNEQF
>TRBV19|TRBD1
ASSTRERQGITEAF
>TRBV18|TRBD1
ASSPAPGTDYYGYT
>TRBV11-2|TRBD1
ASSLAGQGFHEQY